These 10 T cell receptor beta chains came from one sample sequenced in a study of beta chain features in type 1 diabetes. Study-level points and caveats: In all four CD4+ subsets, TCRB CDR3 length was significantly, moderately reduced in type 1 diabetes.

TCRB transcripts that were expressed got sequenced, as all of the isolated RNA had been reverse transcribed. Here immunoSEQ multiplex PCR was the method, and the copy in TCRdb shows in-frame clones only, minus some. The sample records some 350,000 clones, roughly 13% being singletons. What these receptors recognize is not known. The material sequenced was naive CD4+ T cells from blood. Receptors originate from a woman aged 18 to 35 with type 1 diabetes.

The rearrangement joins TRBV29-1 to TRBJ1-2; TRBD1 agrees at 9 bases. CDR1 SQVTM and CDR2 ANQGSEA come from the germline V gene. This CDR3 spans 16 amino acids. With 0 bases clipped from V and 4 bases from J, the junction kept 9 bases outside the gene matches. CDR3 sequence reads: CSVEDRGTGISYGYTF. As DNA, the CDR3 is TGCAGCGTTGAAGATCGGGGGACAGGGATATCCTATGGCTACACCTTC.

V gene TRBV2 combines with J gene TRBJ1-5, with D tentatively TRBD1 (5 bases). V lost 1 base and J lost 4, with 5 bases in between. Per germline, CDR1 SNHLY and CDR2 FYNNEI. The CDR3 runs 13 residues. The CDR3 protein is CASSEDRNQPQHF. The CDR3 nucleotides are TGTGCCAGCAGTGAAGACAGGAATCAGCCCCAGCATTTT.

On this clone itself: In the same sample, other DNA sequences code for this CDR3. The chain uses TRBV9 and TRBJ2-3; D possibly corresponds to TRBD1 (6 bases). V dropped 0 bases and J dropped 1 base, with 9 bases sitting between them. This CDR3 region has 15 residues. The V gene's germline CDR1 is SGDLS and CDR2 YYNGEE. CDR3 coding DNA: TGTGCCAGCAGCGTAGCTGGGGGCCGCACAGATACGCAGTATTTT. Translating it yields CASSVAGGRTDTQYF.

In this sample, this clone turned up a few times. This sequence joins TRBV29-1 and TRBJ1-1; 7 nucleotides line up with TRBD1. V was pared by 6 bases and J by 3 bases, with 7 bases of the junction left unmatched. This CDR3 region has 13 residues. Germline V gene data show CDR1 as SQVTM and CDR2 as ANQGSEA. The CDR3 region has the DNA TGCAGCGTCTCAAGGGGGCTCGACACTGAAGCTTTCTTT. Encoded protein: CSVSRGLDTEAFF. Full variable domain (remainder filled in from reference TRBV29-1 and TRBJ1-1): SAVISQKPSRDICQRGTSLTIQCQVDSQVTMMFWYRQQPGQSLTLIATANQGSEATYESGFVIDKFPISRPNLTFSTLTVSNMSPEDSSIYLCSVSRGLDTEAFFGQGTRLTVV.

This clone was picked up a small number of times. The CDR3 reads CASSPSPGLSDTQYF. As DNA, the CDR3 is TGTGCCAGCAGCCCCTCGCCCGGACTGTCAGATACGCAGTATTTT. The chain couples TRBV7-2 to TRBJ2-3; TRBD2 might be the D (5 bases). V was trimmed by 5 bases and J by 4 bases, leaving 16 bases between them. The germline V gene has CDR1 SGHTA and CDR2 FQGNSA. This CDR3 has 15 residues.

In its sample, this clone was seen a few times. The chain uses TRBV6-6 and TRBJ1-5, with D possibly being TRBD1 (6 bases). The CDR3 loop spans 13 amino acids. The V gene's germline CDR1 is MNHNY and CDR2 SVGAGI (reference sequence). V lost 5 bases and J 8 bases, leaving 13 bases between the germline ends. In DNA form, the CDR3 reads TGTGCCAGCAGTCGCAGGGGCGGCGAGCCCCAGCATTTT. It codes for CASSRRGGEPQHF.

This clone was seen more than once but under ten times. The chain couples TRBV7-2 to TRBJ2-2; 7 nucleotides agree with TRBD1. Germline CDR1 SGHTA, CDR2 FQGNSA. This CDR3 is 17 amino acids long. V trimming: 3 bases; J trimming: 2 bases; junction bases outside the gene matches: 9. The CDR3 nucleotides are TGTGCCAGCAGCTTTCCATGGGGACAGCCTAACACCGGGGAGCTGTTTTTT. Amino acids: CASSFPWGQPNTGELFF.

The J gene is TRBJ2-2, the V gene TRBV5-1; 11 bases line up with TRBD2. The CDR3 runs 16 residues. The V gene end was trimmed by 3 bases and the J gene end by 4 bases; junction bases not matched to a gene: 5. Germline-derived CDR1 and CDR2 are SGHRS and YFSETQ. This CDR3 is CASSSRLAGFTGELFF. In nucleotides, the CDR3 is TGCGCCAGCAGCTCAAGACTAGCGGGATTCACCGGGGAGCTGTTTTTT.

V and J are TRBV29-1 and TRBJ1-4, with 7 nucleotides matching TRBD1. Germline V CDR1 and CDR2: SQVTM, ANQGSEA. V shed 6 bases and J 8 bases; nucleotides not matched to a gene: 9. The CDR3 spans 13 residues. CDR3 in amino acids: CSVATGRGEKLFF. DNA for the CDR3: TGCAGCGTGGCGACAGGGCGGGGAGAAAAACTGTTTTTT.

This clone was recorded a few times. J is TRBJ2-3 and V is TRBV30, with a weak D call TRBD2 (6 bases). CDR3 size: 14 residues. Looked up from germline, CDR1 is GTSNPN and CDR2 is SVGIG (reference sequence). Trimming shortened V by 5 bases and J by 5 bases, and 17 bases separated the two germline ends. The CDR3 reads CAWRWRGFGDTQYF. CDR3 bases: TGTGCCTGGCGCTGGAGGGGATTTGGAGATACGCAGTATTTT.